This entry describes one TCR beta chain. What it binds is not known. Authors of the study amplified TCR beta CDR3 regions from RNA transcripts. HTBI primers were the set used in a first-round RT-PCR of the TCR CDR3. TCRdb called the multiplex PCR reads again in MiXCR, with one record for every CDR3 protein. The sample records roughly 720,000 distinct CDR3 sequences, around 16% being singletons. The sample originates from a study of T cells in Graves' hyperthyroidism and ophthalmopathy. Study outcomes and limitations: Ophthalmopathy was predicted by the model a median of roughly 6.7 months ahead of onset.

The CDR3 runs 13 residues. V lost 8 bases, J lost 2 bases, and 7 bases lay in between. Per the germline V gene, CDR1 is SGHTA and CDR2 is FQGNSA. This receptor was taken from a man aged 45-60 years with Graves' hyperthyroidism. V is TRBV7-2 and J is TRBJ2-6; unclear D gene. The material sequenced was blood. The CDR3 reads CASLAAGANVLTF. For the CDR3, the DNA is TGTGCCAGCCTCGCCGCTGGGGCCAACGTCCTGACTTTC.